The rows below give T cell receptor beta chains drawn from one sample of a study of T cells in localized non-small cell lung cancer. Sequencing was performed with immunoSEQ multiplex PCR; in TCRdb, only in-frame clones are kept and a portion is missing. The table includes around 140,000 clones, around 92% detected once. The sequenced sample was peripheral blood, obtained before any cancer treatment. The receptors come from a female donor older than 55 with stage I lung adenocarcinoma. Both conserved end residues are part of each CDR3. The D gene is left open where the match is weak. Size is stated for part of the rows, as once, few or many counts, or as a class when the clone is expanded.

v_gene,abundance,d_gene,j_gene,len,CDR3aa,CDR3nt
TRBV7-3,NA,NA,TRBJ2-7,14,CASSLPGTNYEQYF,TGTGCCAGCAGCTTGCCCGGGACCAACTACGAGCAGTACTTC
TRBV11-2,NA,NA,TRBJ2-1,14,CASSLDVGNDEQFF,TGTGCCAGCAGCTTAGATGTTGGCAACGATGAGCAGTTCTTC
TRBV5-6,NA,NA,TRBJ2-3,15,CASSPGFTSTDTQYF,TGTGCCAGCAGCCCAGGGTTCACTAGCACAGATACGCAGTATTTT
TRBV5-5,few,NA,TRBJ2-3,15,CASSRGDRPTDTQYF,TGTGCCAGCAGCCGGGGGGACAGGCCCACAGATACGCAGTATTTT
TRBV27,once,TRBD2,TRBJ2-3,14,CASLAEGSTDTQYF,TGTGCCTCACTAGCGGAGGGTAGCACAGATACGCAGTATTTT
TRBV18,NA,NA,TRBJ2-7,14,CASSPLGPSYEQYF,TGTGCCAGCTCACCGCTCGGACCGTCCTACGAGCAGTACTTC
TRBV5-1,NA,NA,TRBJ2-3,15,CASSWGRDSTDTQYF,TGCGCCAGCAGCTGGGGGCGGGATAGCACAGATACGCAGTATTTT
TRBV28,few,TRBD1,TRBJ1-1,14,CASNLSGGNTEAFF,TGTGCCAGCAACTTATCAGGGGGGAACACTGAAGCTTTCTTT
TRBV5-6,NA,NA,TRBJ1-1,14,CASSLDSGNTEAFF,TGTGCCAGCAGCTTGGACTCAGGAAACACTGAAGCTTTCTTT
TRBV7-8,NA,NA,TRBJ2-1,19,CASRRKGPGTPLGNNEQFF,TGTGCCAGCAGACGAAAAGGGCCGGGAACCCCCCTCGGAAACAATGAGCAGTTCTTC
TRBV19,once,TRBD1,TRBJ2-7,15,CASSKTGVGSYEQYF,TGTGCCAGTAGTAAGACAGGGGTTGGCTCCTACGAGCAGTACTTC
TRBV28,NA,TRBD2,TRBJ2-1,17,CASSILLAGSSYNEQFF,TGTGCCAGCAGTATCCTACTAGCGGGGAGCTCCTACAATGAGCAGTTCTTC
TRBV30,NA,TRBD1,TRBJ1-4,17,CAWSVGTGGRTNEKLFF,TGTGCCTGGAGTGTTGGAACAGGGGGTCGAACTAATGAAAAACTGTTTTTT
TRBV5-1,NA,NA,TRBJ1-4,16,CASSLAAADLNEKLFF,TGCGCCAGCAGCTTGGCGGCGGCGGACTTAAATGAAAAACTGTTTTTT
TRBV28,NA,NA,TRBJ1-5,17,CASSSLLLRGSNQPQHF,TGTGCCAGCAGTTCCCTTTTGTTGCGGGGGAGTAATCAGCCCCAGCATTTT
TRBV11-3,few,NA,TRBJ2-2,15,CASSLLSAPAGELFF,TGTGCCAGCAGCTTACTTAGCGCTCCAGCCGGGGAGCTGTTTTTT
TRBV7-2,NA,NA,TRBJ2-3,15,CASSPDGGSSDTQYF,TGTGCCAGCAGCCCAGATGGGGGATCCTCAGATACGCAGTATTTT
TRBV29-1,NA,TRBD1,TRBJ2-7,12,CSVTRGQAEQYF,TGCAGCGTGACGCGGGGACAGGCCGAGCAGTACTTC
TRBV7-3,NA,TRBD1,TRBJ2-2,17,CASSLSGLTGAGGELFF,TGTGCCAGCAGCTTAAGTGGTCTGACAGGGGCAGGCGGGGAGCTGTTTTTT
TRBV7-2,NA,TRBD2,TRBJ2-7,15,CASSTRLAGGYEQYF,TGTGCCAGCAGCACCCGACTAGCGGGAGGCTACGAGCAGTACTTC
TRBV23-1,NA,NA,TRBJ2-2,16,CASSPGGRIETGELFF,TGCGCCAGCAGTCCGGGGGGCCGGATCGAGACCGGGGAGCTGTTTTTT
TRBV28,NA,NA,TRBJ2-1,10,CASSLNEQFF,TGTGCCAGCAGCCTCAATGAGCAGTTCTTC
TRBV7-2,NA,NA,TRBJ2-3,15,CASSLAGSSADTQYF,TGTGCCAGCAGCTTAGCGGGGTCGAGCGCAGATACGCAGTATTTT
TRBV29-1,NA,NA,TRBJ2-7,15,CSVETHGVGSYEQYF,TGCAGCGTTGAAACCCACGGGGTCGGGTCCTACGAGCAGTACTTC
TRBV5-4,NA,TRBD2,TRBJ2-3,18,CASTSPRLAGGATDTQYF,TGTGCCAGCACCTCGCCCCGACTAGCGGGAGGCGCTACAGATACGCAGTATTTT
TRBV7-3,NA,NA,TRBJ2-3,12,CASSDRPDTQYF,TGTGCCAGCAGCGACCGTCCAGATACGCAGTATTTT
TRBV10-1,NA,NA,TRBJ1-1,16,CASSQGPETLNTEAFF,TGCGCCAGCAGTCAGGGGCCCGAGACCTTGAACACTGAAGCTTTCTTT
TRBV19,NA,NA,TRBJ1-1,12,CASYHRPTEAFF,TGTGCCAGTTACCATCGGCCCACTGAAGCTTTCTTT
TRBV19,few,NA,TRBJ1-2,12,CASSQTGYGYTF,TGTGCCAGTAGTCAAACAGGGTATGGCTACACCTTC
TRBV5-1,NA,NA,TRBJ2-2,15,CASSLVTGHTGELFF,TGCGCCAGCAGCTTGGTTACAGGGCACACCGGGGAGCTGTTTTTT
TRBV2,NA,NA,TRBJ1-1,13,CASSKVLNTEAFF,TGTGCCAGCAGTAAGGTCCTGAACACTGAAGCTTTCTTT
TRBV28,NA,NA,TRBJ1-5,15,CASSLRGRTNQPQHF,TGTGCCAGCAGTTTGAGGGGGAGGACGAATCAGCCCCAGCATTTT
TRBV9,NA,TRBD2,TRBJ2-3,15,CASSHSGTSTDTQYF,TGTGCCAGCAGCCATAGCGGGACTAGCACAGATACGCAGTATTTT
TRBV6-5,NA,NA,TRBJ2-7,12,CASGSGSYEQYF,TGTGCCAGCGGGTCGGGCTCCTACGAGCAGTACTTC
TRBV2,once,NA,TRBJ2-1,13,CASKGDSYNEQFF,TGTGCCAGCAAGGGGGACTCCTACAATGAGCAGTTCTTC
TRBV30,NA,NA,TRBJ1-3,13,CAWSAASGNTIYF,TGTGCCTGGAGTGCCGCCTCTGGAAACACCATATATTTT
TRBV18,NA,NA,TRBJ1-3,15,CASSLKQGDGNTIYF,TGTGCCAGCTCACTAAAACAGGGTGATGGAAACACCATATATTTT
TRBV12-5,NA,TRBD1,TRBJ1-2,13,CASVPDRGIGYTF,TGTGCTAGTGTTCCCGACAGGGGGATTGGCTACACCTTC
TRBV21-1,NA,NA,TRBJ2-5,17,CASSKALVLAGLKTQYF,TGTGCCAGCAGCAAAGCCCTCGTACTAGCGGGATTAAAGACCCAGTACTTC
TRBV11-2,NA,TRBD1,TRBJ1-3,18,CASSLRSGTAISGNTIYF,TGTGCCAGCAGCCTCCGATCCGGGACAGCAATCTCTGGAAACACCATATATTTT
TRBV10-3,NA,NA,TRBJ1-2,15,CAITHGGVANYGYTF,TGTGCCATCACCCATGGAGGCGTTGCGAACTATGGCTACACCTTC
TRBV19,once,TRBD2,TRBJ2-4,16,CASHDLSGSDKNIQYF,TGTGCCAGCCACGATTTGAGCGGGAGTGACAAAAACATTCAGTACTTC
TRBV19,NA,NA,TRBJ2-2,14,CASREYRNTGELFF,TGTGCCAGTCGGGAGTATAGGAACACCGGGGAGCTGTTTTTT
TRBV28,NA,NA,TRBJ2-5,14,CASIRSGVRETQYF,TGTGCCAGCATTCGTTCGGGGGTGAGGGAGACCCAGTACTTC
TRBV5-1,once,TRBD2,TRBJ2-7,17,CASSLGTSGRSSYEQYF,TGCGCCAGCAGCTTAGGGACTAGCGGGAGGAGCTCCTACGAGCAGTACTTC
TRBV28,NA,NA,TRBJ2-7,12,CASKRVGYEQYF,TGTGCCAGCAAGAGGGTCGGCTACGAGCAGTACTTC
TRBV5-1,few,NA,TRBJ2-1,17,CASSLEGSGSSYNEQFF,TGCGCCAGCAGCTTGGAAGGGTCGGGCAGCTCCTACAATGAGCAGTTCTTC
TRBV5-4,NA,NA,TRBJ1-1,15,CASSLLVGAWTEAFF,TGTGCCAGCAGCTTGTTGGTAGGGGCTTGGACTGAAGCTTTCTTT
TRBV27,NA,TRBD2,TRBJ2-7,14,CASRLAGGSGEQYF,TGTGCCAGTCGACTAGCGGGGGGTTCGGGCGAGCAGTACTTC
TRBV19,NA,TRBD2,TRBJ2-2,16,CASSRPAGGNTGELFF,TGTGCCAGTAGTCGGCCAGCGGGAGGGAACACCGGGGAGCTGTTTTTT
TRBV19,NA,NA,TRBJ2-5,15,CASSISGEAIETQYF,TGTGCCAGTAGTATATCAGGGGAGGCCATAGAGACCCAGTACTTC